The 28 T cell receptor beta chains below all came from one sample that was sequenced in a study of radiation and T cells in renal cell carcinoma. Measured with immunoSEQ multiplex PCR; TCRdb has only the in-frame clones, and not every one. This table holds 140,000 to 150,000 clones, about 85% found once. Regarding time point: baseline pretreatment blood. The treatment is: 15 Gy SBRT to primary tumor, nephrectomy 4 weeks later. The sample in question was blood, obtained from a patient whose treatment included radiotherapy and nephrectomy. These receptors were collected from a woman between 65 and 79 years old with renal cell carcinoma.

The J gene is TRBJ2-6, the V gene TRBV4-1; D gene uncertain. The V and J ends lost 0 bases and 0 bases respectively, with 6 bases between them. The germline V gene has CDR1 MGHRA and CDR2 YSYEKL. This CDR3 contains 16 residues. As DNA, the CDR3 is TGCGCCAGCAGCCAAGATTGGAGCTCTGGGGCCAACGTCCTGACTTTC. As protein: CASSQDWSSGANVLTF.

This clone was picked up one time. The chain links TRBV7-8 to TRBJ2-2; no definite D call. Trimming removed 0 bases at V and 1 base at J, with 6 bases between. Germline CDR1 reads SGHVS; CDR2 reads FQNEAQ. This CDR3 has 15 amino acids. The CDR3 DNA reads as TGTGCCAGCAGCTTAGCGCAAGGGAACACCGGGGAGCTGTTTTTT. This sequence encodes CASSLAQGNTGELFF. Looking up the rest from reference TRBV7-8 and TRBJ2-2 gives the full variable domain: GAGVSQSPRYKVAKRGQDVALRCDPISGHVSLFWYQQALGQGPEFLTYFQNEAQLDKSGLPSDRFFAERPEGSVSTLKIQRTQQEDSAVYLCASSLAQGNTGELFFGEGSRLTVL.

The chain recombines TRBV12-5 with TRBJ2-5; D not resolved. Trimming left V 2 bases short and J 4 bases short, with 11 bases between. Germline V gene data show CDR1 as LGHNT and CDR2 as FRNRAP. The CDR3 loop spans 14 amino acids. The CDR3 DNA follows: TGTGCTAGTGGTTTGATCGGGTATGTAGAGACCCAGTACTTC. Translated: CASGLIGYVETQYF.

The gene calls are TRBV18 and TRBJ1-3; D unresolved. The germline CDR1 and CDR2 sequences are KGHSH and LQKENI. The ends were cut back, 1 base at V and 0 bases at J, with 10 bases in the middle. This CDR3 has 16 residues. CDR3 residues: CASSPQGRTSGNTIYF. DNA of the CDR3: TGTGCCAGCTCACCACAAGGACGGACCTCTGGAAACACCATATATTTT.

The V gene is TRBV19, the J gene TRBJ1-2; no firm D call. The germline CDR1 and CDR2 sequences are LNHDA and SQIVND (reference sequence). The CDR3 consists of 14 residues. Trimming removed 3 bases from V and 8 bases from J, with 16 bases in between. The CDR3 region has the DNA TGTGCCAGTAGTATCGGCCCTCCTCTGTTCGGCTACACCTTC. Protein product: CASSIGPPLFGYTF.

The rearrangement joins TRBV27 to TRBJ1-6; TRBD1 is a possible D gene (5 bases). The CDR3 consists of 15 residues. Trimming removed 6 bases from V and 7 bases from J, with 16 bases in between. Germline loops: CDR1 MNHEY, CDR2 SMNVEV (reference sequence). Here the CDR3 DNA reads TGTGCCAGCAGACGCGTCGGGGCCATCAATTCACCCCTCCACTTT. It yields the protein CASRRVGAINSPLHF.

The chain couples TRBV10-3 to TRBJ1-5; TRBD1 matches at 8 bases. Looked up from germline, CDR1 is ENHRY and CDR2 is SYGVKD. V trimming: 3 bases; J trimming: 6 bases; junction bases outside the gene matches: 4. This CDR3 is built from 14 residues. CDR3 nucleotides: TGTGCCATCAGTGATACAGGGGGTAGTCAGCCCCAGCATTTT. Protein sequence: CAISDTGGSQPQHF.

The gene calls are TRBV4-1 and TRBJ1-6; no reliable D call. Looked up from germline, CDR1 is MGHRA and CDR2 is YSYEKL. V was trimmed by 0 bases and J by 9 bases, leaving 9 bases between them. This CDR3 is 14 amino acids long. The CDR3 is CASSQERVGSPLHF. The CDR3 DNA follows: TGCGCCAGCAGCCAAGAGAGGGTTGGTTCACCCCTCCACTTT.

The J gene is TRBJ1-1, the V gene TRBV5-1; 9 bases align to TRBD1. V was pared by 4 bases and J by 8 bases, with 15 bases of the junction left unmatched. Looked up from germline, CDR1 is SGHRS and CDR2 is YFSETQ. The CDR3 totals 16 residues. This CDR3 is CASSLTGTGNRKEAFF. CDR3 coding DNA: TGCGCCAGCAGCCTCACCGGGACAGGGAACAGAAAAGAAGCTTTCTTT.

This clone turned up a few times. In DNA form, the CDR3 reads TGTGCCAGCAGCTTAGATCCGGGGCACACTGAAGCTTTCTTT. Residues: CASSLDPGHTEAFF. The rearrangement links TRBV11-2 to TRBJ1-1; maybe TRBD1 (5 bases). Deletions cut 0 bases from V and 3 bases from J, with 8 bases between. This CDR3 region has 14 residues. The germline V gene encodes CDR1 SGHAT and CDR2 FQNNGV. The complete variable domain, with remaining parts taken from reference TRBV11-2 and TRBJ1-1, reads EAGVAQSPRYKIIEKRQSVAFWCNPISGHATLYWYQQILGQGPKLLIQFQNNGVVDDSQLPKDRFSAERLKGVDSTLKIQPAKLEDSAVYLCASSLDPGHTEAFFGQGTRLTVV.

The chain carries TRBV28 and TRBJ2-3; D perhaps matches TRBD2 (6 bases). This CDR3 is 16 amino acids long. Germline CDR1 is MDHEN and CDR2 is SYDVKM. V lost 7 bases, J lost 0 bases, and 17 bases lay in between. The CDR3 DNA follows: TGTGCCAGCACGACCCCCGCGGGGTCCAGCACAGATACGCAGTATTTT. This sequence encodes CASTTPAGSSTDTQYF.

The chain employs TRBV14 and TRBJ1-4; D gene unclear. The CDR3 covers 14 residues. The V gene's germline CDR1 is SGHDN and CDR2 FVKESK. The V end was cut by 4 bases, the J end by 7 bases, with 13 bases between. The chain's CDR3 is CASSPRTSGEKLFF. The CDR3 nucleotides read TGTGCCAGCAGCCCACGGACCTCGGGTGAAAAACTGTTTTTT.

This clone was seen a few times. The chain links TRBV6-1 to TRBJ1-2; no clear D. Germline V gene lookup returns CDR1 MNHNS and CDR2 SASEGT. The V gene lost 7 bases and the J gene lost 7 bases, with 22 bases spanning the gap. The CDR3 contains 15 residues. The CDR3 protein is CASKFLSLSSGGYTF. CDR3 bases: TGTGCCAGCAAGTTCCTATCCCTAAGCTCCGGTGGCTACACCTTC.

The chain carries TRBV30 and TRBJ2-1; D is perhaps TRBD2 (5 bases). Germline CDR1 GTSNPN, CDR2 SVGIG (reference sequence). The V gene lost 5 bases and the J gene lost 11 bases, with 19 bases spanning the gap. The CDR3 has 13 residues. Here the CDR3 reads CAWAIGGRSKQFF. The CDR3 DNA is TGTGCCTGGGCTATAGGAGGACGGAGCAAGCAGTTCTTC.

As for this clone: Different DNA sequences within this sample yield the same CDR3. This chain links TRBV5-1 with TRBJ1-4; unclear D gene. The germline V gene has CDR1 SGHRS and CDR2 YFSETQ. The CDR3 sequence is 13 residues long. The V end was cut by 0 bases, the J end by 8 bases, with 8 bases between. CDR3 in DNA: TGCGCCAGCAGCTTGGGACGGGGAGAAAAACTGTTTTTT. Its translation is CASSLGRGEKLFF.

The chain recombines TRBV18 with TRBJ1-6; 7 bases align to TRBD1. CDR3 size: 16 residues. Germline trimming cut 6 bases from V and 9 bases from J; bases unmatched to any gene: 14. Germline V gene sequence: CDR1 KGHSH, CDR2 LQKENI. CDR3 sequence (DNA): TGTGCCAGCTCGCCTGGCAGAGGGGGCTCGGGTTCACCCCTCCACTTT. Residues: CASSPGRGGSGSPLHF.

The J gene is TRBJ1-1, the V gene TRBV5-4, with TRBD1 matching over 8 bases. J lost 6 bases, V lost 3 bases, and 10 bases had no gene match. The germline gives CDR1 SGHNT, CDR2 YYREEE (reference sequence). The CDR3 length is 15 residues. CDR3 DNA sequence: TGTGCCAGCAGCTCGACTCTAGGGACAGGCGCTGAAGCTTTCTTT. Protein: CASSSTLGTGAEAFF.

The chain links TRBV30 to TRBJ2-5, with TRBD1 matching 8 bases. The CDR3 sequence is 15 residues long. CDR1 GTSNPN and CDR2 SVGIG come from the germline V gene (reference sequence). V was clipped by 5 bases and J by 5 bases; unmatched bases: 13. CDR3 in amino acids: CAWGGQGGLGETQYF. CDR3 bases: TGTGCCTGGGGAGGACAGGGAGGCCTGGGGGAGACCCAGTACTTC.

The chain is built from TRBV28 and TRBJ1-2; perhaps TRBD1 as D (5 bases). Germline loops: CDR1 MDHEN, CDR2 SYDVKM. This CDR3 contains 11 residues. V dropped 4 bases and J dropped 8 bases, with 8 bases sitting between them. CDR3: CASSSPGGYTF. DNA for the CDR3: TGTGCCAGCAGTTCACCAGGGGGCTACACCTTC.

The chain is built from TRBV28 and TRBJ1-1; D is perhaps TRBD1 (6 bases). V lost 6 bases to trimming and J lost 3 bases, with 20 bases between them. This CDR3 contains 16 residues. In germline, CDR1 is MDHEN, CDR2 SYDVKM. The CDR3 protein is CASRITGSWADTEAFF. DNA for the CDR3: TGTGCCAGCAGGATTACAGGGTCCTGGGCCGACACTGAAGCTTTCTTT.

The chain joins TRBV28 to TRBJ1-1, with 7 bases that match TRBD1. Trimming took 3 bases from V and 3 from J; bases not matched to a gene: 4. The CDR3 sequence is 14 residues long. The V gene's germline CDR1 is MDHEN and CDR2 SYDVKM. CDR3 nucleotides: TGTGCCAGCAGTTTCTCGACAGGGTACACTGAAGCTTTCTTT. It specifies CASSFSTGYTEAFF.

The V and J genes are TRBV27 and TRBJ1-3; D not resolved. The CDR3 runs 13 residues. CDR1 is MNHEY, CDR2 SMNVEV, per germline (reference sequence). V was trimmed by 6 bases and J by 0 bases, leaving 6 bases between them. DNA for the CDR3: TGTGCCAGCAGACCCTCCTCTGGAAACACCATATATTTT. Protein: CASRPSSGNTIYF.

This chain uses TRBV7-6 with TRBJ2-7, with TRBD2 matching over 14 bases. This CDR3 is 16 amino acids long. Trimming removed 5 bases from V and 0 bases from J; junction bases left unmatched: 3. Germline V gene lookup returns CDR1 SGHVS and CDR2 FNYEAQ. The DNA for the CDR3 is TGTGCCAGCAGCCTCGGGACTAGCGGGGGCTCCTACGAGCAGTACTTC. It yields the protein CASSLGTSGGSYEQYF.

The CDR3 region is CASSQDGGPYYEQYF. In DNA form, the CDR3 reads TGCGCCAGCAGCCAAGATGGGGGTCCGTATTACGAGCAGTACTTC. This chain joins TRBV4-1 and TRBJ2-5; D is tentatively TRBD1 or TRBD2 (5 bases each). The DNA end lines up better with TRBJ2-7; the J call may be wrong. The germline gives CDR1 MGHRA, CDR2 YSYEKL. The CDR3 has 15 residues.

To note about this clone: Other DNA sequences in this specimen translate into the identical CDR3. This chain connects TRBV15 to TRBJ2-2, with a tentative D call TRBD1 (6 bases). V shed 5 bases and J shed 1 base, with 8 bases lying between them. The germline CDR1 and CDR2 sequences are LNHNV and YYDKDF (reference sequence). CDR3 length equals 14 residues. DNA of the CDR3: TGTGCCACCAGCCGGGGACAGAACACCGGGGAGCTGTTTTTT. It translates to CATSRGQNTGELFF.

The chain couples TRBV2 to TRBJ2-7; D unresolved. CDR1 and CDR2 from the germline V gene are SNHLY and FYNNEI. CDR3 size: 12 residues. Trimming cost V 6 bases and J 2 bases, with 8 bases left between them. The CDR3 DNA sequence: TGTGCCAGCAGCACGGGCCCCTACGAGCAGTACTTC. This translates into CASSTGPYEQYF. Full variable domain (outside the CDR3, taken from reference TRBV2 and TRBJ2-7): EPEVTQTPSHQVTQMGQEVILRCVPISNHLYFYWYRQILGQKVEFLVSFYNNEISEKSEIFDDQFSVERPDGSNFTLKIRSTKLEDSAMYFCASSTGPYEQYFGPGTRLTVT.

The rearrangement joins TRBV9 to TRBJ2-1, with TRBD1 matching 7 bases. The CDR3 covers 15 residues. V lost 2 bases to trimming and J lost 6 bases; unmatched junction nucleotides: 8. The V gene's germline CDR1 is SGDLS and CDR2 YYNGEE. The CDR3 DNA reads TGTGCCAGCAGCGTCGACAGGGATTGGGGCAATGAGCAGTTCTTC. It specifies CASSVDRDWGNEQFF. The full variable domain, completed using reference TRBV9 and TRBJ2-1, is DSGVTQTPKHLITATGQRVTLRCSPRSGDLSVYWYQQSLDQGLQFLIQYYNGEERAKGNILERFSAQQFPDLHSELNLSSLELGDSALYFCASSVDRDWGNEQFFGPGTRLTVL.

The chain carries TRBV7-2 and TRBJ1-3, with D perhaps TRBD1 (5 bases). The CDR3 contains 15 residues. The germline CDR1 and CDR2 sequences are SGHTA and FQGNSA. The germline V and J ends were trimmed by 4 bases and 2 bases, with 12 bases remaining between them. CDR3 region: CASSSRRVAGNTIYF. DNA of the CDR3: TGTGCCAGCAGCTCACGCAGGGTTGCTGGAAACACCATATATTTT.